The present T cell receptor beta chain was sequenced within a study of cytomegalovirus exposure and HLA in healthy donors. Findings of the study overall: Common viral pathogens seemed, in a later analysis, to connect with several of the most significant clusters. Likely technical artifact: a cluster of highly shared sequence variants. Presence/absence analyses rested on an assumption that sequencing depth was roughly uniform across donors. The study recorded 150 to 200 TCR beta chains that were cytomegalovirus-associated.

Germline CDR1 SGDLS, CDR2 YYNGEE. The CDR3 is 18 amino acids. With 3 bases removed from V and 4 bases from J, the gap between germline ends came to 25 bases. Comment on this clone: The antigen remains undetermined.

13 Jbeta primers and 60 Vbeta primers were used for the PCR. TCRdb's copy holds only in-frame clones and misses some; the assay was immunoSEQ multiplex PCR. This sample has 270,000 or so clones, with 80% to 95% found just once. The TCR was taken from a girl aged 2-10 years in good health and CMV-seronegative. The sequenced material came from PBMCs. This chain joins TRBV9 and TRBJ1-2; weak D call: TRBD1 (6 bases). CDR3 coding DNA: TGTGCCAGCAGCGGAACAGGGCCTGACCCTCTGTCTCTCTATGGCTACACCTTC. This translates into CASSGTGPDPLSLYGYTF. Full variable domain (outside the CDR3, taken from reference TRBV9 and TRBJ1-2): DSGVTQTPKHLITATGQRVTLRCSPRSGDLSVYWYQQSLDQGLQFLIQYYNGEERAKGNILERFSAQQFPDLHSELNLSSLELGDSALYFCASSGTGPDPLSLYGYTFGSGTRLTVV.